This record covers a single T cell receptor beta chain. The antigen is undetermined. This record belongs to a study of cytomegalovirus exposure and HLA in healthy donors. In the study overall: From HLA-typed donors, an early data release held approximately 85 million unique TCRs. Study-wide points: The authors later found most CMV-associated TCR beta chains appeared HLA-restricted. Reported findings show TCR beta sequences accurately forecast HLA-A and HLA-B alleles in most subjects. The study found most TCR sequences rare, yet found some public TCRs in many donors.

The CDR3 covers 17 residues. CDR1 is SGHVS, CDR2 FQNEAQ, per germline. J gave up 2 bases and V 5 bases, and 12 bases lay outside the gene matches. A multiplex PCR was run with 60 Vbeta primers and 13 Jbeta primers. Profiling relied on immunoSEQ multiplex PCR, and the TCRdb table lists in-frame clones only, not all of them. The profile shows about 130,000 clones, about 80% of them singletons. Sequenced input: PBMCs. The sequence derives from a middle-aged man in good health and CMV-seronegative. The genes are TRBV7-8 and TRBJ2-5; 9 bases match TRBD2. In DNA, the CDR3 is TGTGCCAGCAGCCCACTTGGGCGGGGGGGCCCACAAGAGACCCAGTACTTC. It encodes CASSPLGRGGPQETQYF.